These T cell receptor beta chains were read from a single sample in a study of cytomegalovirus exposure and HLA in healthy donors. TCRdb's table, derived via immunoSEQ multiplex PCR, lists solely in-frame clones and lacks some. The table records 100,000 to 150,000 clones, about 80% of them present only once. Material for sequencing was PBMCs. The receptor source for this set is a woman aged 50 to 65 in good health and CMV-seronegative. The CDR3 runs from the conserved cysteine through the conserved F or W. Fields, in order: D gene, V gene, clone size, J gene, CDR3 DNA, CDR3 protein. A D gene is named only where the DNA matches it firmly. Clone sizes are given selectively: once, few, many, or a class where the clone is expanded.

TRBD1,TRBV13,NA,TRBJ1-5,TGTGCCAGCAGCTTAGGGACAGGGGGGAATCAGCCCCAGCATTTT,CASSLGTGGNQPQHF
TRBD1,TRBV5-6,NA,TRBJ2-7,TGTGCCAGCAGCACGGGACAGGGCTACGAGCAGTACTTC,CASSTGQGYEQYF
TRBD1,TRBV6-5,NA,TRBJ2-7,TGTGCCAGCAGAAGGGGACAGCCAACCTACGAGCAGTACTTC,CASRRGQPTYEQYF
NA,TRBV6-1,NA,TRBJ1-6,TGTGCCAGCAGTGAACGGGGAGATAATTCACCCCTCCACTTT,CASSERGDNSPLHF
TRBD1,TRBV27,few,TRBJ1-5,TGTGCCAGCAGTTCTGGACAGGGCAATCAGCCCCAGCATTTT,CASSSGQGNQPQHF
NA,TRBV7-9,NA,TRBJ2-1,TGTGCCAGCAGCTTAGTGCAGAATGAGCAGTTCTTC,CASSLVQNEQFF
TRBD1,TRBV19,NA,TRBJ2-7,TGTGCCAGTAGTACACCCCCCGGGACAGGGCGCCACGAGCAGTACTTC,CASSTPPGTGRHEQYF
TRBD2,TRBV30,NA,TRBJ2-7,TGTGCCTGGAGTGTGCGAAGCGGGAGTTACGAGCAGTACTTC,CAWSVRSGSYEQYF
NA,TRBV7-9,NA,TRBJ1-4,TGTGCCAGCGAGGAAGACAGTAATGAAAAACTGTTTTTT,CASEEDSNEKLFF
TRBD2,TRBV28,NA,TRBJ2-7,TGTGCCAGCAGCTCGGAGCTGGCGGGAGGGATAGGGGCCTACGAGCAGTACTTC,CASSSELAGGIGAYEQYF
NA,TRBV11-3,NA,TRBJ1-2,TGTGCCAGCAGCCTCCGTCCGGAGAGATCCCACGGCTACACCTTC,CASSLRPERSHGYTF
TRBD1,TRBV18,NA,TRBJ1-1,TGTGCCAGCTCACTACAGGGGGCCACTGAAGCTTTCTTT,CASSLQGATEAFF
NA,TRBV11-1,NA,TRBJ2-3,TGTGCCAGCAGCTTGTGGAGCGGGTTGGATACGCAGTATTTT,CASSLWSGLDTQYF
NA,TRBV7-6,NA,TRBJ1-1,TGTGCCAGCAGCCCACGGGAGAGCAGCACTGAAGCTTTCTTT,CASSPRESSTEAFF
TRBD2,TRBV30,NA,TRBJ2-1,TGTGCCTGGACCGGTGGGGCTAGCGGGGGCTACAATGAGCAGTTCTTC,CAWTGGASGGYNEQFF
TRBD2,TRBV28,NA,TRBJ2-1,TGTGCCAGCAGTCACCAGCGGGGCCACAATGAGCAGTTCTTC,CASSHQRGHNEQFF
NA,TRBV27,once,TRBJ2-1,TGTGCCAGCACCCCCTGGAGTAGCGGCTATGGCCATGAGCAGTTCTTC,CASTPWSSGYGHEQFF
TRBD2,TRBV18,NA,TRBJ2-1,TGTGCCAGCTCACCAGACCCCACAGGGACTAGCGGGAGCGCGGCCAATGAGCAGTTCTTC,CASSPDPTGTSGSAANEQFF
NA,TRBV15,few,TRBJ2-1,TGTGCCACCAAACAGCAGGGGATCCACAATGAGCAGTTCTTC,CATKQQGIHNEQFF
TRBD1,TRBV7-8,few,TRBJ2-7,TGTGCCAGCAGCTTAGGACAGGGGGTTCCCTACGAGCAGTACTTC,CASSLGQGVPYEQYF
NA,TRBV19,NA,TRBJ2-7,TGTGCCAGTAGTATAGATCCGTCCCGGTACGAGCAGTACTTC,CASSIDPSRYEQYF
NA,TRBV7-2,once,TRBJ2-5,TGTGCCAGCAGCCCGGGATGGCCCGACCAAGAGACCCAGTACTTC,CASSPGWPDQETQYF
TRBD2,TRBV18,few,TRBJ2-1,TGTGCCAGCTCAGGGACTAGCGGGAGTAGCAATGAGCAGTTCTTC,CASSGTSGSSNEQFF